This TCR beta chain stems from a study of T cell responses to AZD1222 COVID-19 vaccine (dated by TCRdb to the early 2020s). Concerning the study at large: A total of 230 to 250 trial participants underwent TCR sequencing, of whom about 210 had received two doses of AZD1222 and some 26 had received two doses of the MenACWY control vaccine. Enrollment into the trials was organized by age into subgroups of 18-55, 56-69 and 70-plus years, and those subgroups contained roughly 160, 29 and 62 TCR-sequenced participants, respectively. What the work shows at the level of the full study, not this receptor alone: Participants were mostly white British, with more females than males. The authors suggested clonal diversity may have been underestimated. The whole spike protein was spanned by vaccine-associated CD4 TCRs, and dominant responses were seen in regions 160-218 and 743-854. No day 14 peak-response samples were available, so repertoires were characterized only after the peak T cell response. The 56-69-year group was small, and its depth increase did not reach significance, likely because of low power. Conclusions about previously exposed vaccinees are limited because only six or seven AZD1222 recipients were SARS-CoV-2 seropositive at baseline. After two AZD1222 doses, spike-specific TCR breadth and depth were significantly higher than at day 0 and than in MenACWY recipients. Nearly half of unique spike-specific TCRs reportedly recognized epitopes outside regions mutated in the B.1.351 and B.1.1.7 variants.

In light of the paper, this sample's time point label describes: about 28 days (+/-7) after the second vaccine dose. AZD1222 recipients with second doses at about 4 weeks or about 12 weeks were pooled, because spike-specific TCR depth and breadth did not differ between schedules. Vaccinee samples came from UK trials COV001 and COV002, including a single-blind randomized controlled phase 2/3 trial of AZD1222 (ChAdOx1 nCoV-19) in healthy adults. For TCRbeta chain sequencing, PBMC samples were collected from trial participants at day 0 and at day 28 after the second dose. The germline V gene specifies SGHRS as CDR1 and YFSETQ as CDR2. Cut back by 0 bases and 4 bases, the V and J ends lie 11 bases apart. Including the terminal cysteine and phenylalanine, the CDR3 comprises 15 residues. The entry retains the CDR3 DNA only, 45 bases that are in frame from base 1. Regarding this clone: Its antigen target is currently unknown. No much larger clonotype is one base removed from it; base qualities were not supplied.

The CDR3 regions of human TCRbeta chains were analyzed by immunosequencing. The authors' pipeline ran thus. TCRs in the repertoires were matched against a reference library of SARS-CoV-2-specific TCRs that had been generated with the MIRA antigen-specificity platform. Breadth was defined as the fraction of unique TCRs that were SARS-CoV-2-associated, and depth was defined as the fraction of total T cells that were SARS-CoV-2-associated. Each spike-specific TCR was assigned to its reactive spike region and to a CD4 or CD8 class using the MIRA data. Log10-transformed breadth and depth values were compared by one-way ANOVA with Sidak's multiple comparisons tests. Sourced from immuneACCESS, this table was stored by TCRdb with only in-frame sequences that have V and J called. A share of the clones is absent; for the studies checked, an unresolved V gene accounts for under half, and the remainder has no known explanation. V, J and clone size reflect that table, while D and trimming were determined from the DNA. Counted in this sample were about 130,000 clones; approximately 85% of them appeared once. The ten top clones hold 4.5% to 7% of the sample.

This clonotype originated in an adult who received the AZD1222 COVID-19 vaccine. Here the chain combines TRBV5-1 and TRBJ1-3; the D segment cannot be called with confidence. This specimen was peripheral blood, taken 28 days after the second AZD1222 dose. The DNA reads TGCGCCAGCAGCTTGGCTGGGCTGAGGGGAAACACCATATATTTT. It translates as CASSLAGLRGNTIYF. Extended through the reference TRBV5-1 and TRBJ1-3 proteins, this CDR3 yields the full variable domain: KAGVTQTPRYLIKTRGQQVTLSCSPISGHRSVSWYQQTPGQGLQFLFEYFSETQRNKGNFPGRFSGRQFSNSRSEMNVSTLELGDSALYLCASSLAGLRGNTIYFGEGSWLTVV.